A single sample gave rise to the 15 T cell receptor beta chains below, sequenced in a study of CD8 T cells in Susac syndrome. Random hexamers served to reverse transcribe about 0.45 to 1 ug RNA. TCRdb redid the calling of the immunoSEQ multiplex PCR reads with MiXCR, one entry per CDR3 protein. The table includes some 400,000 distinct CDR3 sequences, approximately 85% detected once. The sample comprised CD8+ T cells from PBMCs. These receptors all stem from a human donor with multiple sclerosis.

This clonotype was counted a single time. This rearrangement joins TRBV6-6 to TRBJ1-5, with D uncertain. Germline V lookup: CDR1 MNHNY, CDR2 SVGAGI (reference sequence). The CDR3 loop spans 13 amino acids. V was shortened by 2 bases and J by 3 bases, with 5 bases between the two germline ends. The CDR3 reads CASSYLDNQPQHF. The CDR3, as DNA: TGTGCCAGCAGTTACCTGGACAATCAGCCCCAGCATTTT.

The chain links TRBV28 to TRBJ1-1, with no clear D. The V gene's germline CDR1 is MDHEN and CDR2 SYDVKM. The CDR3 spans 14 residues. V lost 7 bases and J lost 4, with 16 bases in between. The CDR3 bases are TGTGCCAGCATCCTGGCCCTCTGGGGCACTGAAGCTTTCTTT. Translation: CASILALWGTEAFF.

The gene calls are TRBV4-1 and TRBJ2-2; D gene uncertain. Looked up from germline, CDR1 is MGHRA and CDR2 is YSYEKL. The CDR3 spans 13 residues. V dropped 0 bases and J dropped 3 bases, with 2 bases sitting between them. CDR3 region: CASSQDYTGELFF. The CDR3 DNA reads as TGCGCCAGCAGCCAAGACTACACCGGGGAGCTGTTTTTT.

The V and J genes are TRBV27 and TRBJ1-4, with D tentatively TRBD1 (5 bases). The length of the CDR3 is 15 residues. From germline, CDR1 is MNHEY and CDR2 SMNVEV (reference sequence). The V end lost 5 bases, the J end lost 3 bases, and 13 bases lay between the germline ends. CDR3 protein: CASSALGLANEKLFF. Here the CDR3 DNA reads TGTGCCAGCAGTGCCTTGGGGCTGGCTAATGAAAAACTGTTTTTT. The full variable domain, its missing parts supplied by reference TRBV27 and TRBJ1-4, is EAQVTQNPRYLITVTGKKLTVTCSQNMNHEYMSWYRQDPGLGLRQIYYSMNVEVTDKGDVPEGYKVSRKEKRNFPLILESPSPNQTSLYFCASSALGLANEKLFFGSGTQLSVL.

The V gene is TRBV19, the J gene TRBJ2-1; D is perhaps TRBD2 (5 bases). This CDR3 is 16 amino acids long. V lost 3 bases, J lost 0 bases, and 12 bases lay in between. Germline lookup yields CDR1 LNHDA and CDR2 SQIVND (reference sequence). CDR3 nucleotide sequence: TGTGCCAGTAGTATCGACGCGGGTAGCTCCTACAATGAGCAGTTCTTC. Translation: CASSIDAGSSYNEQFF.

The V gene is TRBV20-1, the J gene TRBJ2-7, with D possibly matching TRBD2 (6 bases). The CDR3 covers 13 residues. The germline CDR1 and CDR2 sequences are DFQATT and SNEGSKA (reference sequence). Trimming pared 0 bases from V and 9 bases from J, leaving 15 bases between. The CDR3 protein is CSARDVSGPGQYF. DNA for the CDR3: TGCAGTGCTAGAGATGTCAGCGGGCCCGGGCAGTACTTC.

The rearrangement uses TRBV12-3 or TRBV12-4 and TRBJ2-2, with D perhaps TRBD2 (6 bases). CDR3 length equals 18 residues. Trimming pared 3 bases from V and 1 base from J, leaving 18 bases between. The CDR3 DNA reads TGTGCCAGCAGTTTGGGTCGGGAGTCCCACCTGAACACCGGGGAGCTGTTTTTT. This translates into CASSLGRESHLNTGELFF.

This chain uses TRBV5-1 with TRBJ2-3; D unresolved. Looked up from germline, CDR1 is SGHRS and CDR2 is YFSETQ. The CDR3 has 12 amino acids. The V and J ends lost 7 bases and 6 bases respectively, with 12 bases between them. CDR3 bases: TGCGCCAGCGGGGTAGATGAGGATACGCAGTATTTT. Translating it yields CASGVDEDTQYF.

The chain uses TRBV5-1 and TRBJ1-4, with no clear D. With 5 bases removed from V and 2 bases from J, the gap between germline ends came to 13 bases. This CDR3 has 15 amino acids. The germline V gene encodes CDR1 SGHRS and CDR2 YFSETQ. The CDR3 here is CASSFLSPTNEKLFF. The DNA for the CDR3 is TGCGCCAGCAGTTTCCTTAGCCCTACTAATGAAAAACTGTTTTTT.

J is TRBJ2-7 and V is TRBV27, with TRBD1 as a possible D gene (5 bases). Trimming stripped 6 bases from V and 0 bases from J, with 9 bases between. The CDR3 has 13 amino acids. Germline V lookup: CDR1 MNHEY, CDR2 SMNVEV (reference sequence). The CDR3 bases are TGTGCCAGCAGAGACAGCAACTCCTACGAGCAGTACTTC. As protein: CASRDSNSYEQYF.

Remarks on this clonotype: This CDR3 fails to terminate in the conserved phenylalanine or tryptophan, so it likely reflects a read error. This chain links TRBV11-2 with TRBJ2-5; no clear D. Germline CDR1 SGHAT, CDR2 FQNNGV. Trimming cost V 4 bases and J 9 bases, with 6 bases left between them. The CDR3 length is 10 residues. The CDR3 reads CASSSSAQYS. CDR3 coding DNA: TGTGCCAGCAGCTCTTCTGCCCAGTACTCC.

This clonotype was detected a few times. V usage is TRBV18 and J usage is TRBJ2-7; D call uncertain. Germline CDR1 KGHSH, CDR2 LQKENI. V dropped 4 bases and J dropped 2 bases, with 9 bases sitting between them. CDR3 length: 13 amino acids. In DNA form, the CDR3 reads TGTGCCAGCTCACTGAGTGAAACCTACGAGCAGTACTTC. Amino acids: CASSLSETYEQYF.

V is TRBV18 and J is TRBJ2-2; 14 bases are a match to TRBD2. The CDR3 covers 18 residues. The ends lost 6 bases at V and 5 bases at J; junction bases unmatched: 11. The germline gives CDR1 KGHSH, CDR2 LQKENI. In DNA form, the CDR3 reads TGTGCCAGCTCGAGCCAGACTAGCGGGAGGGCCGAGACCGGGGAGCTGTTTTTT. It is translated as CASSSQTSGRAETGELFF.

The sample holds one count of this clonotype. The chain carries TRBV5-1 and TRBJ2-1, with 7 bases matching TRBD2. The CDR3 sequence is 15 residues long. V was clipped by 4 bases and J by 2 bases; unmatched bases: 6. The germline V gene encodes CDR1 SGHRS and CDR2 YFSETQ. Here the CDR3 reads CASSHYGLAYNEQFF. The CDR3 DNA reads as TGCGCCAGCAGCCATTACGGACTAGCCTACAATGAGCAGTTCTTC.

The chain links TRBV7-8 to TRBJ1-1; D not certain. The CDR3 consists of 16 residues. V was pared by 6 bases and J by 1 base, with 18 bases between. Germline V CDR1 and CDR2: SGHVS, FQNEAQ. CDR3 sequence reads: CASREFGFGKNTEAFF. In DNA, the CDR3 is TGTGCCAGCAGGGAATTCGGTTTCGGGAAGAACACTGAAGCTTTCTTT. Complete variable domain (other parts from reference TRBV7-8 and TRBJ1-1): GAGVSQSPRYKVAKRGQDVALRCDPISGHVSLFWYQQALGQGPEFLTYFQNEAQLDKSGLPSDRFFAERPEGSVSTLKIQRTQQEDSAVYLCASREFGFGKNTEAFFGQGTRLTVV.